This T cell receptor beta chain was profiled in a study of control samples from healthy donors and cancer patients. V was shortened by 4 bases and J by 7 bases, with 8 bases between the two germline ends. The CDR3 is made up of 13 amino acids. Germline CDR1 is ENHRY and CDR2 is SYGVKD. Produced via immunoSEQ multiplex PCR; TCRdb's table is partial and in-frame only. The table records more than 75,000 clones, 65% to 85% of them present only once. The TCR originated in a man aged 65-85 years with lung cancer. Sequenced sample: PBMCs. This sequence joins TRBV10-3 and TRBJ1-6; D ambiguous. The CDR3 reads CAISGEINSPLHF. The CDR3 DNA is TGTGCCATCAGTGGGGAAATCAATTCACCCCTCCACTTT.